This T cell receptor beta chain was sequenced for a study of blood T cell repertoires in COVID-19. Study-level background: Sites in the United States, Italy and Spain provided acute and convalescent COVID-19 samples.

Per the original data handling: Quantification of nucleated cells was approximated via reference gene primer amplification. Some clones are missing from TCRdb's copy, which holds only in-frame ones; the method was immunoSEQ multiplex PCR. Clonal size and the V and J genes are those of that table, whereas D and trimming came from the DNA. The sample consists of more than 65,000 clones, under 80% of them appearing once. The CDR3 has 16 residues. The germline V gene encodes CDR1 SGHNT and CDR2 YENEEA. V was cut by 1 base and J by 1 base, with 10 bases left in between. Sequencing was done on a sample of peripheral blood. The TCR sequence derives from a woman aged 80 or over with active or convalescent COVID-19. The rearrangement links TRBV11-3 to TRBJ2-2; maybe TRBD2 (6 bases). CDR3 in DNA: TGTGCCAGCAGCTTAGTGCTAGCGAAGAACACCGGGGAGCTGTTTTTT. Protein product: CASSLVLAKNTGELFF.